The 28 T cell receptor beta chains below were found in one sample sequenced in a study of T cells in Graves' hyperthyroidism and ophthalmopathy. Amplified TCR beta CDR3 regions came from RNA transcripts. First-round RT-PCR of the TCR CDR3 relied on the HTBI primer set. One entry per CDR3 protein, called by TCRdb with MiXCR from the multiplex PCR reads. This table has approximately 400,000 distinct CDR3 sequences, 15% appearing once. Sample: blood. These TCRs come from a woman aged 25 to 39 with Graves' hyperthyroidism.

This clonotype has just a few counts. This chain uses TRBV6-5 with TRBJ2-1; D not certain. The germline V gene has CDR1 MNHEY and CDR2 SVGAGI. CDR3 length: 15 residues. Trimming pared 6 bases from V and 4 bases from J, leaving 16 bases between. The CDR3 reads CASSFVEAGYNEQFF. The CDR3 coding sequence is TGTGCCAGCAGCTTCGTCGAGGCTGGATACAATGAGCAGTTCTTC.

Only one count was recorded for this clonotype. A much larger clone lies one base from this, so it may be a read error. CDR3 loop: CASSLVPESSYNEQFF. For the CDR3, the DNA is TGTGCCAGCAGCCTCGTCCCGGAGAGCTCCTACAATGAGCAGTTCTTC. The chain uses TRBV3-1 and TRBJ2-1; D call uncertain. CDR1 and CDR2 (germline): LGHDT, YNNKEL (reference sequence). The V end was cut by 4 bases, the J end by 0 bases, with 13 bases between. CDR3 length: 16 amino acids.

This clonotype was counted many times. This chain uses TRBV6-1 with TRBJ1-2; D is unresolved. CDR3 length: 14 residues. The germline V gene has CDR1 MNHNS and CDR2 SASEGT. V was clipped by 5 bases and J by 0 bases, with 10 bases between them. In DNA, the CDR3 is TGTGCCAGCAGTCGCGGACCTACTAACTATGGCTACACCTTC. Its translation: CASSRGPTNYGYTF.

This clonotype was counted between two and nine times. The chain employs TRBV24-1 and TRBJ2-2; D tentatively reads TRBD1 or TRBD2 (5 bases each). V lost 3 bases, J lost 6 bases, and 16 bases lay in between. The germline gives CDR1 KGHDR, CDR2 SFDVKD. This CDR3 spans 16 amino acids. The CDR3 here is CATSDPGRWSPGELFF. The CDR3 region has the DNA TGTGCCACCAGTGATCCGGGACGGTGGTCGCCCGGGGAGCTGTTTTTT.

V usage is TRBV9 and J usage is TRBJ2-1, with TRBD2 identical over 13 bases. Germline lookup yields CDR1 SGDLS and CDR2 YYNGEE. Unmatched junction bases numbered 8, after V lost 3 bases and J lost 5 bases. The CDR3 length is 17 residues. CDR3 protein: CASSAGTSGMRNNEQFF. The CDR3 nucleotides are TGTGCCAGCAGCGCCGGGACTAGCGGGATGAGAAACAATGAGCAGTTCTTC.

This chain joins TRBV20-1 and TRBJ2-1; TRBD2 agrees at 11 bases. CDR1 is DFQATT and CDR2 is SNEGSKA in the germline V gene (reference sequence). V shed 3 bases, J shed 7 bases, and the junction held 11 bases outside the gene matches. The CDR3 is 16 amino acids. The CDR3 DNA reads as TGCAGTGCTAGTGGATTAGCGGGAGGGCCGAGGAATGAGCAGTTCTTC. This gives the protein CSASGLAGGPRNEQFF.

The table lists this clonotype with a few counts. DNA for the CDR3: TGTGCCAGCACCCCACCCCAATACACAGATACGCAGTATTTT. It specifies CASTPPQYTDTQYF. The rearrangement joins TRBV12-3 or TRBV12-4 to TRBJ2-3; D gene uncertain. Trimming removed 7 bases at V and 2 bases at J, with 13 bases between. The length of the CDR3 is 14 residues.

This clonotype has at least ten counts. The gene calls are TRBV29-1 and TRBJ2-1; TRBD1 aligns across 8 bases. This CDR3 has 16 amino acids. After removal of 7 bases from V and 0 bases from J, the junction contained 11 bases not matched to a gene. CDR1 is SQVTM and CDR2 is ANQGSEA in the germline V gene. The CDR3 protein is CSGGPGQASSYNEQFF. The CDR3 bases are TGCAGCGGGGGCCCGGGACAGGCGAGCTCCTACAATGAGCAGTTCTTC.

This clonotype has only a few counts. The rearrangement links TRBV9 to TRBJ2-1; no clear D. Germline values: CDR1 SGDLS, CDR2 YYNGEE. Trimming removed 0 bases from V and 7 bases from J, with 8 bases in between. There are 13 residues in the CDR3. CDR3 nucleotides: TGTGCCAGCAGCGTAGGCGACGGGAATGAGCAGTTCTTC. Translating it yields CASSVGDGNEQFF.

V usage is TRBV5-1 and J usage is TRBJ1-2, with 8 bases aligning to TRBD1. Trimming cost V 2 bases and J 7 bases; bases outside gene matches: 10. The germline V gene encodes CDR1 SGHRS and CDR2 YFSETQ. The CDR3 contains 15 residues. CDR3 nucleotide sequence: TGCGCCAGCAGCTTAGGACACAGGGGGAAAGTTGGCTACACCTTC. The encoded protein is CASSLGHRGKVGYTF.

Only a few counts were recorded for this clonotype. The chain uses TRBV24-1 and TRBJ2-6; D may correspond to TRBD1 or TRBD2 (5 bases each). Germline lookup yields CDR1 KGHDR and CDR2 SFDVKD. Trimming stripped 4 bases from V and 4 bases from J, with 10 bases between. The CDR3 runs to 15 residues. DNA for the CDR3: TGTGCCACCAGTGAAAGAGGGGTAGGGGCCAACGTCCTGACTTTC. This encodes CATSERGVGANVLTF.

The CDR3 nucleotides are TGTGCCAGCACCCCGGGGAGGGACAGGACCAATGAGCAGTTCTTC. This translates into CASTPGRDRTNEQFF. The chain is built from TRBV2 and TRBJ2-1; possibly TRBD1 for D (8 bases). CDR1 is SNHLY and CDR2 is FYNNEI in the germline V gene. V dropped 7 bases and J dropped 6 bases, with 19 bases sitting between them. The CDR3 consists of 15 residues.

J is TRBJ2-3 and V is TRBV20-1; 7 bases match TRBD2. The J segment lost 0 bases and the V segment lost 2 bases, leaving 2 bases of the junction unmatched. Germline CDR1 and CDR2: DFQATT and SNEGSKA (reference sequence). The CDR3 runs to 14 residues. Written as DNA, the CDR3 is TGCAGTGCTAGACTCGGGGGGAGCACAGATACGCAGTATTTT. Translated, it gives CSARLGGSTDTQYF.

This clonotype was counted at least ten times. The rearrangement uses TRBV5-1 and TRBJ2-1; TRBD2 agrees at 9 bases. Germline loops: CDR1 SGHRS, CDR2 YFSETQ. V trimming: 5 bases; J trimming: 7 bases; junction bases outside the gene matches: 10. The CDR3 extends over 15 amino acids. The CDR3 loop reads CASRRIAGAGNEQFF. CDR3 coding DNA: TGCGCCAGCAGGCGAATAGCGGGAGCAGGGAATGAGCAGTTCTTC.

This clonotype was found a few times. The J gene is TRBJ2-7, the V gene TRBV7-9; TRBD1 agrees at 7 bases. The CDR3 runs 14 residues. Trimming at V came to 4 bases and at J to 1 base, leaving 4 bases not matched to a gene. The germline V gene has CDR1 SEHNR and CDR2 FQNEAQ (reference sequence). CDR3 coding DNA: TGTGCCAGCAGCTCGGACAGGAATTCCTACGAGCAGTACTTC. Amino acid sequence: CASSSDRNSYEQYF.

This clonotype was found many times. This chain uses TRBV28 with TRBJ2-7; D call uncertain. Between the trimmed V and J ends, which lost 6 bases and 3 bases, there was a span of 9 bases. CDR1 MDHEN and CDR2 SYDVKM come from the germline V gene. This CDR3 has 12 amino acids. The CDR3 spells CASRLDGYEQYF. CDR3 bases: TGTGCCAGCAGACTCGACGGCTACGAGCAGTACTTC. The whole variable domain, filled in from reference TRBV28 and TRBJ2-7, reads DVKVTQSSRYLVKRTGEKVFLECVQDMDHENMFWYRQDPGLGLRLIYFSYDVKMKEKGDIPEGYSVSREKKERFSLILESASTNQTSMYLCASRLDGYEQYFGPGTRLTVT.

The sample holds many counts of this clonotype. The rearrangement links TRBV3-1 to TRBJ2-7, with 9 bases lining up with TRBD1. V trimming: 4 bases; J trimming: 4 bases; junction bases outside the gene matches: 14. In germline, CDR1 is LGHDT, CDR2 YNNKEL (reference sequence). The CDR3 has 17 amino acids. The CDR3 sequence: CASSPERWTGVVYEQYF. DNA for the CDR3: TGTGCCAGCAGCCCGGAAAGGTGGACAGGGGTCGTGTACGAGCAGTACTTC.

The V and J genes are TRBV10-3 and TRBJ2-1; D might be TRBD1 or TRBD2, each matching 5 bases. Per the germline V gene, CDR1 is ENHRY and CDR2 is SYGVKD. The CDR3 sequence is 18 residues long. The V end was cut by 10 bases, the J end by 2 bases, with 27 bases between. CDR3 sequence reads: CATTQREGVSETYNEQFF. CDR3 sequence (DNA): TGTGCCACGACACAGAGGGAAGGGGTTAGCGAAACCTACAATGAGCAGTTCTTC.

The J gene is TRBJ2-1, the V gene TRBV24-1; TRBD1 matches at 9 bases. This CDR3 comprises 19 residues. CDR1 and CDR2 from the germline V gene are KGHDR and SFDVKD. The V segment lost 4 bases and the J segment 0 bases; nucleotides outside the gene matches: 12. CDR3 in amino acids: CATSEGTGKYGSSYNEQFF. The CDR3 DNA sequence: TGTGCCACCAGTGAAGGGACAGGGAAATATGGTAGCTCCTACAATGAGCAGTTCTTC.

This clonotype was found many times. V and J are TRBV2 and TRBJ2-5; no clear D gene. The CDR3 totals 10 residues. The V gene's germline CDR1 is SNHLY and CDR2 FYNNEI. V was shortened by 4 bases and J by 9 bases, with 6 bases between the two germline ends. CDR3 bases: TGTGCCAGCAGTGGGGTGGCCCAGTACTTC. Translated, it gives CASSGVAQYF.

This clonotype was seen a handful of times. The V gene is TRBV20-1, the J gene TRBJ2-2, with D maybe TRBD1 (6 bases). Germline CDR1 reads DFQATT; CDR2 reads SNEGSKA (reference sequence). This CDR3 region has 12 residues. Trimming removed 3 bases from V and 14 bases from J, with 16 bases in between. The DNA of the CDR3 is TGCAGTGCTAGCAACTGGCAAGGGGGACTGTTTTTT. Translation gives CSASNWQGGLFF.

This clonotype has ten or more counts. Here the CDR3 reads CASSLGFSGSGELFF. The DNA for the CDR3 is TGTGCCAGCAGCTTAGGTTTTAGCGGGAGCGGGGAGCTGTTTTTT. The rearrangement links TRBV11-2 to TRBJ2-2; 9 positions match TRBD2. Germline trimming cut 1 base from V and 7 bases from J; bases unmatched to any gene: 4. Germline V gene data show CDR1 as SGHAT and CDR2 as FQNNGV. This CDR3 has 15 amino acids. Full variable domain (remainder filled in from reference TRBV11-2 and TRBJ2-2): EAGVAQSPRYKIIEKRQSVAFWCNPISGHATLYWYQQILGQGPKLLIQFQNNGVVDDSQLPKDRFSAERLKGVDSTLKIQPAKLEDSAVYLCASSLGFSGSGELFFGEGSRLTVL.

This clonotype was recorded at least ten times. J is TRBJ2-2 and V is TRBV10-3, with unresolved D. Trimming took off 5 bases at V and 8 bases at J, with 9 bases between the two ends. The CDR3 is 12 amino acids. CDR1 is ENHRY and CDR2 is SYGVKD in the germline V gene. The CDR3, as DNA: TGTGCCATCAGTTCTAATACGGGGGAGCTGTTTTTT. Amino acid sequence: CAISSNTGELFF.

This clonotype came up a few times. The V call is TRBV27, the J call TRBJ2-2, with no clear D. CDR3 length: 15 amino acids. Germline V gene lookup returns CDR1 MNHEY and CDR2 SMNVEV (reference sequence). The V end was cut by 8 bases, the J end by 4 bases, with 17 bases between. DNA for the CDR3: TGTGCCAGCTCATCCCCCTACAGTACCACCGGGGAGCTGTTTTTT. Translating gives CASSSPYSTTGELFF.

This clonotype has more than one count but fewer than ten. The rearrangement links TRBV20-1 to TRBJ2-2, with a weak D call TRBD2 (5 bases). From germline, CDR1 is DFQATT and CDR2 SNEGSKA (reference sequence). The V end was cut by 0 bases, the J end by 1 base, with 12 bases between. CDR3 length: 16 amino acids. The CDR3 nucleotides are TGCAGTGCTAGAGATTATGAGGGTGAGAACACCGGGGAGCTGTTTTTT. It translates to CSARDYEGENTGELFF.

The chain is built from TRBV3-1 and TRBJ1-2, with D uncertain. The length of the CDR3 is 12 residues. The V gene's germline CDR1 is LGHDT and CDR2 YNNKEL (reference sequence). Trimming took 0 bases from V and 7 from J, leaving 6 bases between them. CDR3 nucleotide sequence: TGTGCCAGCAGCCAAGATATTGCTGGCTACACCTTC. Its protein product is CASSQDIAGYTF.

This clonotype was seen ten or more times. The J gene is TRBJ1-1, the V gene TRBV2; tentatively, D is TRBD1 (5 bases). CDR1 is SNHLY, CDR2 FYNNEI, per germline. Trimming pared 4 bases from V and 6 bases from J, leaving 21 bases between. This CDR3 spans 16 amino acids. DNA of the CDR3: TGTGCCAGCAGTGCCCCTCCAGGGCAGGGCGGGCCTGAAGCTTTCTTT. As protein: CASSAPPGQGGPEAFF.

This clonotype has more than one count but fewer than ten. V and J are TRBV7-9 and TRBJ2-3; TRBD2 matches at 7 bases. This CDR3 has 13 residues. V was clipped by 9 bases and J by 0 bases; unmatched bases: 3. Looked up from germline, CDR1 is SEHNR and CDR2 is FQNEAQ (reference sequence). CDR3 nucleotide sequence: TGTGCCAGAGCGGGACGAAGCACAGATACGCAGTATTTT. Translating it yields CARAGRSTDTQYF.